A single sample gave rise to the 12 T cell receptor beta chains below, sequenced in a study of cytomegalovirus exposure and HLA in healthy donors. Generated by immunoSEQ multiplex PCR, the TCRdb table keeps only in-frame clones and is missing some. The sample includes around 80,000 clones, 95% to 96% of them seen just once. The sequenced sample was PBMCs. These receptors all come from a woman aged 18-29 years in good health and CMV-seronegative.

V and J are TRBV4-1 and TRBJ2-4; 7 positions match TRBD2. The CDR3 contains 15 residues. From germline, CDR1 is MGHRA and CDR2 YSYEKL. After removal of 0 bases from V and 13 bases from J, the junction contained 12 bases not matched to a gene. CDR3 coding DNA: TGCGCCAGCAGCCAAGAAAACAGGTGGGAGGGTCGCCAGTACTTC. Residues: CASSQENRWEGRQYF.

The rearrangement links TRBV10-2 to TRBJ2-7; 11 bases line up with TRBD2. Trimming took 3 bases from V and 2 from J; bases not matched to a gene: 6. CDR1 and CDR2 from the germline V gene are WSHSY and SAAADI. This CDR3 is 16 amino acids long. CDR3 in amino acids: CASSDSGTSGAYEQYF. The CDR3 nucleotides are TGCGCCAGCAGTGATTCCGGGACTAGCGGAGCCTACGAGCAGTACTTC.

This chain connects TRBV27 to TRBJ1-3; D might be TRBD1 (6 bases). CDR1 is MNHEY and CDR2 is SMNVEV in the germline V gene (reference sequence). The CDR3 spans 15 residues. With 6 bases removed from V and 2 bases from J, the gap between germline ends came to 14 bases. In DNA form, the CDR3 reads TGTGCCAGCAGCACTTTTTCAGGGGCTGGAAACACCATATATTTT. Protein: CASSTFSGAGNTIYF.

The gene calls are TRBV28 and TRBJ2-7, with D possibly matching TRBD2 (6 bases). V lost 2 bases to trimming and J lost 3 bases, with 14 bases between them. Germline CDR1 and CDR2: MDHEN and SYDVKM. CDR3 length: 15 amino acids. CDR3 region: CASSLGGFGLYEQYF. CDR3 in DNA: TGTGCCAGCAGTTTAGGGGGGTTCGGACTCTACGAGCAGTACTTC.

This CDR3 reads CASQADSYNEQFF. In DNA, the CDR3 is TGTGCCAGCCAGGCAGACTCCTACAATGAGCAGTTCTTC. V gene TRBV2 combines with J gene TRBJ2-1, with D uncertain. V dropped 8 bases and J dropped 0 bases, with 8 bases sitting between them. Germline V gene data show CDR1 as SNHLY and CDR2 as FYNNEI. The CDR3 covers 13 residues.

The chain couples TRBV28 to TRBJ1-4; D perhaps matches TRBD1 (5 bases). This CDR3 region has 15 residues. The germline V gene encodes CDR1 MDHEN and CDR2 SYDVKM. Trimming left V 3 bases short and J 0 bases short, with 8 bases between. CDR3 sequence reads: CASSFSTATNEKLFF. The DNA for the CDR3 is TGTGCCAGCAGTTTTTCGACAGCAACTAATGAAAAACTGTTTTTT.

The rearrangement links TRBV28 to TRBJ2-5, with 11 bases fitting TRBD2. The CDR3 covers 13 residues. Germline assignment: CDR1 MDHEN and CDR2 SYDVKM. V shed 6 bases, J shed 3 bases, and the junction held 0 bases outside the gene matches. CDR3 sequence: CASRGLAEETQYF. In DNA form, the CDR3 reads TGTGCCAGCAGGGGACTAGCGGAAGAGACCCAGTACTTC. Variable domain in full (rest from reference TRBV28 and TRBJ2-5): DVKVTQSSRYLVKRTGEKVFLECVQDMDHENMFWYRQDPGLGLRLIYFSYDVKMKEKGDIPEGYSVSREKKERFSLILESASTNQTSMYLCASRGLAEETQYFGPGTRLLVL.

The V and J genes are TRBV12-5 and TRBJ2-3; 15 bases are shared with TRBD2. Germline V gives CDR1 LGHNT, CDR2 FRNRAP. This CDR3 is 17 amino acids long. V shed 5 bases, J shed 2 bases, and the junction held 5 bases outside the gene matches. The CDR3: CASGLGLAGGNTDTQYF. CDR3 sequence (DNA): TGTGCTAGTGGTCTCGGACTAGCGGGAGGGAACACAGATACGCAGTATTTT.

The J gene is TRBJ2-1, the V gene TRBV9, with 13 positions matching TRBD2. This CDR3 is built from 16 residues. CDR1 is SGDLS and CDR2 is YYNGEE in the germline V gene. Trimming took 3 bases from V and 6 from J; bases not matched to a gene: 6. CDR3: CASSGGGTSGINEQFF. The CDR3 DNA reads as TGTGCCAGCAGCGGCGGCGGGACTAGCGGGATCAATGAGCAGTTCTTC.

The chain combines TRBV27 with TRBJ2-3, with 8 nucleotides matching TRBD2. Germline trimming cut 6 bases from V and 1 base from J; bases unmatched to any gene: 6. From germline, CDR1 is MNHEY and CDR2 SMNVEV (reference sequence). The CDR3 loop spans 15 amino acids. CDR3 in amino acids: CASRPLTSGTDTQYF. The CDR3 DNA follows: TGTGCCAGCAGGCCCCTGACTAGCGGCACAGATACGCAGTATTTT.

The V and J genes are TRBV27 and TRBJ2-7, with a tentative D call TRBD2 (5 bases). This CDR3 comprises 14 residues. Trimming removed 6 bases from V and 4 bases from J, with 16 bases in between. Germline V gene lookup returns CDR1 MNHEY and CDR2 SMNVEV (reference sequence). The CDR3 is CASRGSGGLYEQYF. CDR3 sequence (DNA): TGTGCCAGCAGGGGGAGTGGCGGTCTTTACGAGCAGTACTTC.

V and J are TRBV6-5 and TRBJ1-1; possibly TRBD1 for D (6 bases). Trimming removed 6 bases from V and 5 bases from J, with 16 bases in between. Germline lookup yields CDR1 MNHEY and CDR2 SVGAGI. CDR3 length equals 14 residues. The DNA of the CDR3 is TGTGCCAGCAGGAGTGGGTCAGGGGTAACTGAAGCTTTCTTT. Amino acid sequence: CASRSGSGVTEAFF.